Shown below are 19 T cell receptor beta chains from a single sample sequenced in a study of early T cells in non-severe SARS-CoV-2 infection. MiXCR, applied by TCRdb to the 5' RACE reads, yields one record per CDR3 protein. Among roughly 120,000 distinct CDR3 sequences, around 12% were seen once, and the ten largest hold 3.5% to 4%. Specimen: whole blood, collected at baseline. These receptors originate from an adult who was a healthcare worker with PCR-confirmed SARS-CoV-2 infection or an uninfected control (not recorded which).

The rearrangement links TRBV11-2 to TRBJ2-7; D unclear. Trimming shortened V by 5 bases and J by 6 bases, and 11 bases separated the two germline ends. There are 12 residues in the CDR3. Germline lookup yields CDR1 SGHAT and CDR2 FQNNGV. This CDR3 reads CASSPTGREQYF. Here the CDR3 DNA reads TGTGCCAGCAGCCCCACCGGACGCGAGCAGTACTTC.

The chain uses TRBV28 and TRBJ2-7, with a possible D match to TRBD2 (5 bases). This CDR3 comprises 13 residues. Germline CDR1 MDHEN, CDR2 SYDVKM. Trimming cost V 5 bases and J 3 bases, with 11 bases left between them. CDR3 protein: CASSLTTNYEQYF. As DNA, the CDR3 is TGTGCCAGCAGTCTGACTACGAACTACGAGCAGTACTTC.

V gene TRBV7-2 combines with J gene TRBJ2-3; the D gene is possibly TRBD2 (6 bases). Trimming removed 4 bases from V and 1 base from J, with 12 bases in between. In germline, CDR1 is SGHTA, CDR2 FQGNSA. The CDR3 is 15 amino acids. The CDR3 protein is CASSYSGGRTDTQYF. The DNA of the CDR3 is TGTGCCAGCAGCTATTCCGGGGGACGCACAGATACGCAGTATTTT. The whole variable domain, filled in from reference TRBV7-2 and TRBJ2-3, reads GAGVSQSPSNKVTEKGKDVELRCDPISGHTALYWYRQSLGQGLEFLIYFQGNSAPDKSGLPSDRFSAERTGGSVSTLTIQRTQQEDSAVYLCASSYSGGRTDTQYFGPGTRLTVL.

This clonotype was counted ten times or more. This sequence joins TRBV29-1 and TRBJ2-7; the D gene is possibly TRBD1 (6 bases). Germline V gene data show CDR1 as SQVTM and CDR2 as ANQGSEA. The CDR3 extends over 11 amino acids. Trimming took 5 bases from V and 9 from J, leaving 14 bases between them. CDR3 in amino acids: CSVSDRMRQYF. Written as DNA, the CDR3 is TGCAGCGTTTCCGACAGGATGCGGCAGTACTTC.

This clonotype was recorded a few times. J is TRBJ2-1 and V is TRBV4-2; 8 nucleotides agree with TRBD2. V dropped 0 bases and J dropped 4; count of bases not matched to a gene: 5. The length of the CDR3 is 16 residues. Germline CDR1 is LGHNA and CDR2 is YNFKEQ. The CDR3 region has the DNA TGTGCCAGCAGCCAAGACGGGCGGGGGGAGTACAATGAGCAGTTCTTC. Protein product: CASSQDGRGEYNEQFF.

This sequence joins TRBV30 and TRBJ2-6; perhaps TRBD2 as D (6 bases). From germline, CDR1 is GTSNPN and CDR2 SVGIG (reference sequence). This CDR3 spans 16 amino acids. Trimming stripped 3 bases from V and 0 bases from J, with 12 bases between. CDR3 protein: CAWSLGGSSGANVLTF. The CDR3 DNA follows: TGTGCCTGGAGCCTTGGGGGGAGCTCTGGGGCCAACGTCCTGACTTTC.

DNA of the CDR3: TGCAGTGCTAGAGATATCGGAATTTCACCCCTCCACTTT. Translation: CSARDIGISPLHF. The chain carries TRBV20-1 and TRBJ1-6; D is unclear. V shed 0 bases and J shed 9 bases, with 9 bases lying between them. This CDR3 comprises 13 residues. Germline values: CDR1 DFQATT, CDR2 SNEGSKA (reference sequence).

This chain uses TRBV18 with TRBJ2-5; the D call may be TRBD1 or TRBD2 (5 bases each). Trimming removed 11 bases at V and 2 bases at J, with 15 bases between. This CDR3 is 13 amino acids long. Germline V lookup: CDR1 KGHSH, CDR2 LQKENI. In DNA form, the CDR3 reads TGTGCCTCCAAAGTAGGGACGCAAGAGACCCAGTACTTC. Translating gives CASKVGTQETQYF.

This clonotype was picked up a small number of times. The chain combines TRBV4-1 with TRBJ1-6; D remains ambiguous. Looked up from germline, CDR1 is MGHRA and CDR2 is YSYEKL. The V end was cut by 1 base, the J end by 10 bases, with 8 bases between. This CDR3 has 13 residues. CDR3 protein: CASSQVSVSPLHF. The CDR3 DNA follows: TGCGCCAGCAGCCAAGTTTCAGTATCACCCCTCCACTTT.

This clonotype was seen a single time. The chain carries TRBV10-1 and TRBJ2-2; no firm D call. Germline V gene lookup returns CDR1 WNHNN and CDR2 SYGVQD (reference sequence). The CDR3 is made up of 14 amino acids. Trimming left V 6 bases short and J 0 bases short, with 8 bases between. The CDR3 nucleotides are TGCGCCAGCAGGGGCGGCGCGAACACCGGGGAGCTGTTTTTT. Translation gives CASRGGANTGELFF.

This clonotype occurred a few times. The V and J genes are TRBV11-2 and TRBJ2-1, with 7 bases identical to TRBD2. The CDR3 covers 15 residues. The V and J ends lost 7 bases and 0 bases, in that order; junction bases with no gene match: 6. Germline CDR1 reads SGHAT; CDR2 reads FQNNGV. The CDR3 region has the DNA TGTGCCAGCAATAACCAGCGGGGCTCCTACAATGAGCAGTTCTTC. Translating gives CASNNQRGSYNEQFF.

There are many counts of this clonotype. This chain joins TRBV20-1 and TRBJ1-1; no reliable D call. Germline CDR1 and CDR2: DFQATT and SNEGSKA (reference sequence). Trimming cost V 3 bases and J 5 bases, with 13 bases left between them. The CDR3 is 13 residues long. This CDR3 reads CSASKAEVTEAFF. CDR3 bases: TGCAGTGCTAGTAAGGCGGAGGTTACTGAAGCTTTCTTT.

V is TRBV5-6 and J is TRBJ2-7; a weak D match, TRBD1 (6 bases). The V end was cut by 6 bases, the J end by 6 bases, with 19 bases between. This CDR3 contains 14 residues. The germline CDR1 and CDR2 sequences are SGHDT and YYEEEE. The DNA for the CDR3 is TGTGCCAGCACTCATACACAGGGATCAGTCGAGCAGTACTTC. It yields the protein CASTHTQGSVEQYF.

This clonotype was observed many times. V usage is TRBV5-4 and J usage is TRBJ2-5, with TRBD1 matching 7 bases. CDR3 size: 18 residues. V was clipped by 5 bases and J by 3 bases; unmatched bases: 19. Germline CDR1 and CDR2: SGHNT and YYREEE (reference sequence). The CDR3 loop is CASSPESTNTGTEETQYF. CDR3 in DNA: TGTGCCAGCAGTCCTGAGTCCACGAATACCGGGACAGAAGAGACCCAGTACTTC.

This clonotype was counted only a few times. V and J are TRBV9 and TRBJ1-2; D ambiguous. Trimming removed 0 bases at V and 3 bases at J, with 9 bases between. The CDR3 is 14 residues long. Germline values: CDR1 SGDLS, CDR2 YYNGEE. CDR3 region: CASSVAPDYYGYTF. The CDR3 bases are TGTGCCAGCAGCGTAGCGCCCGACTACTATGGCTACACCTTC.

J is TRBJ2-3 and V is TRBV21-1; the listed D gene, TRBD1, was not tested against the DNA. TRBV21-1 is annotated as a pseudogene. The CDR3 length is 15 residues. The CDR3 spells CASSRSGGVTDTQYF. The CDR3 bases are TGTGCCAGCAGCCGATCGGGCGGGGTAACAGATACGCAGTATTTT.

The gene calls are TRBV3-1 and TRBJ2-7, with D perhaps matching TRBD2 (7 bases). The V end was cut by 4 bases, the J end by 7 bases, with 14 bases between. Per the germline V gene, CDR1 is LGHDT and CDR2 is YNNKEL (reference sequence). The CDR3 loop spans 13 amino acids. This chain's CDR3 is CASSLGGAGEQYF. CDR3 sequence (DNA): TGTGCCAGCAGCCTGGGGGGGGCTGGAGAGCAGTACTTC.

This sequence joins TRBV19 and TRBJ2-7; 7 positions match TRBD1. CDR1 and CDR2 from the germline V gene are LNHDA and SQIVND (reference sequence). The V segment lost 5 bases and the J segment 4 bases; nucleotides outside the gene matches: 11. CDR3 length equals 15 residues. The CDR3: CASSSGDSQGYEQYF. The CDR3 nucleotides are TGTGCCAGTAGTTCAGGGGACAGCCAAGGGTACGAGCAGTACTTC.

The V and J genes are TRBV5-1 and TRBJ1-4, with D hard to call. Trimming cost V 0 bases and J 7 bases, with 7 bases left between them. Germline loops: CDR1 SGHRS, CDR2 YFSETQ. CDR3 length equals 13 residues. CDR3 sequence (DNA): TGCGCCAGCAGCTTGGGACGCCCTGAAAAACTGTTTTTT. It is translated as CASSLGRPEKLFF. The entire variable domain, with the rest obtained from reference TRBV5-1 and TRBJ1-4, is as follows: KAGVTQTPRYLIKTRGQQVTLSCSPISGHRSVSWYQQTPGQGLQFLFEYFSETQRNKGNFPGRFSGRQFSNSRSEMNVSTLELGDSALYLCASSLGRPEKLFFGSGTQLSVL.